Included here is one T cell receptor beta chain sequence, with context. These data come from a study of blood T cell repertoires in COVID-19. Study-level information: There were acute and convalescent COVID-19 samples, and they came from the United States, Italy and Spain.

The CDR3 extends over 16 amino acids. Trimming removed 5 bases from V and 8 bases from J; junction bases left unmatched: 7. Looked up from germline, CDR1 is SGHNT and CDR2 is YENEEA. Authors' processing steps: Amplification with reference gene primers provided the estimates of nucleated cell counts. Only in-frame clones appear in the TCRdb table, and some are missing; sequencing was by immunoSEQ multiplex PCR. V, J and clone size are taken as reported in that table, and D and trimming were inferred from the DNA itself. The sample has about 50,000 clones, over 70% seen once. The Seattle site enrolled patients during active infection and followed them longitudinally.

The sample taken for sequencing was peripheral blood. This clonotype was obtained from an elderly woman with COVID-19, enrolled during active disease. This sequence joins TRBV11-3 and TRBJ2-4; TRBD2 agrees at 15 bases. CDR3 in amino acids: CASSPGLAGGRYIQYF. The CDR3 nucleotides are TGTGCCAGCAGCCCCGGACTAGCGGGAGGGCGGTACATTCAGTACTTC.